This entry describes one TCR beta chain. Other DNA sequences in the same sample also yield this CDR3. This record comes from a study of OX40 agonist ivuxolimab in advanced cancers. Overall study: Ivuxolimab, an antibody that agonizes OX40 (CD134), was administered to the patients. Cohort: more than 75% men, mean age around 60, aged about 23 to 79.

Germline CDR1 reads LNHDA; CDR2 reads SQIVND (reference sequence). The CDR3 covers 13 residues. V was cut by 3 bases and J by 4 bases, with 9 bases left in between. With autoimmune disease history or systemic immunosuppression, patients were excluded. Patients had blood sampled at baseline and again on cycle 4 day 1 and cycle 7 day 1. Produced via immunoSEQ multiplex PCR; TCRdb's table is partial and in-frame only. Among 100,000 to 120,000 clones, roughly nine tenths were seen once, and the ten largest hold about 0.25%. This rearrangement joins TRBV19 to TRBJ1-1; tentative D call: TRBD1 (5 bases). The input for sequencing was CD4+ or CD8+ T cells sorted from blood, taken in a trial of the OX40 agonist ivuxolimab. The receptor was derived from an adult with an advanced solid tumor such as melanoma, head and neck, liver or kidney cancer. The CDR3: CASSMGRATEAFF. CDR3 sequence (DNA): TGTGCCAGTAGTATGGGGCGGGCCACTGAAGCTTTCTTT.